This T cell receptor (beta chain) is drawn from a study of cytomegalovirus exposure and HLA in healthy donors. Overall study findings and caveats: Within a later analysis, the majority of CMV-associated TCR beta chains appeared HLA-restricted.

CDR3 size: 15 residues. V was clipped by 6 bases and J by 0 bases, with 12 bases between them. Germline loops: CDR1 MNHNS, CDR2 SASEGT. Remarks on this clone: What it recognizes is unknown.

Use of 60 Vbeta and 13 Jbeta primers characterized the PCR. TCRdb keeps only in-frame clones here, not all; method: immunoSEQ multiplex PCR. The table shows approximately 89,000 clones, with about two thirds occurring only once. Source material: PBMCs. The clonotype comes from a woman in her thirties in good health and CMV-seropositive. The chain carries TRBV6-1 and TRBJ1-5, with D maybe TRBD1 (5 bases). The CDR3: CASSADSYSNQPQHF. The CDR3 DNA reads as TGTGCCAGCAGCGCCGACAGTTATAGCAATCAGCCCCAGCATTTT.